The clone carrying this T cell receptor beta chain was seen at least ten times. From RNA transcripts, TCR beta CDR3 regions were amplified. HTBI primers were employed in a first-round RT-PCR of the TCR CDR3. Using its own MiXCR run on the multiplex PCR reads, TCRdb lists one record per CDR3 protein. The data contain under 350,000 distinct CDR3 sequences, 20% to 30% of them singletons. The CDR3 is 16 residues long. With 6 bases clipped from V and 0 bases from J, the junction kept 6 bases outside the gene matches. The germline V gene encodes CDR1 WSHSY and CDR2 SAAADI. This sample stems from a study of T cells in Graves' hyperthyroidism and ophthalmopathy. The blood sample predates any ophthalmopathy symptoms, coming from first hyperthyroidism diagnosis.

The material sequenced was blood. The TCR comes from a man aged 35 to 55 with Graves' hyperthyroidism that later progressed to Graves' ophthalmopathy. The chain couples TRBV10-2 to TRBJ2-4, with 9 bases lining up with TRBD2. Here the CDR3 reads CASSSGRGGAKNIQYF. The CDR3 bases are TGCGCCAGCAGCTCTGGGCGGGGGGGAGCCAAAAACATTCAGTACTTC.